This is a list of T cell receptor beta chains from one sample in a study of blood T cell repertoires in COVID-19. Sequencing used immunoSEQ multiplex PCR; TCRdb keeps in-frame clones, though not all of them. Counted here are some 340,000 clones, over 75% occurring once; the ten biggest clones make up about 5.7%. Source material: PBMCs or T cells enriched from blood (not recorded which). All receptors derive from a woman younger than 45 who had recovered from COVID-19. The CDR3 runs from the conserved cysteine through the conserved F or W. Fields, in order: CDR3 protein, V gene, CDR3 length, J gene.

CASSDGRGMNEKLFF TRBV6-1 15 TRBJ1-4
CASNQQGNTEAFF TRBV2 13 TRBJ1-1
CASSISRTNYEQYF TRBV19 14 TRBJ2-7
CASSTGQGMDTIYF TRBV6-1 14 TRBJ1-3
CASSPQAGEGYGYTF TRBV7-3 15 TRBJ1-2
CASSFRDTNTGELFF TRBV5-1 15 TRBJ2-2
CASSQGGTGGADTQYF TRBV4-3 16 TRBJ2-3
CASSLISGVLSGANVLTF TRBV7-3 18 TRBJ2-6
CASSRGTGGWVNYGYTF TRBV5-6 17 TRBJ1-2
CASSLGLAGLYNEQFF TRBV11-2 16 TRBJ2-1
CASSRGPRGAQETQYF TRBV4-2 16 TRBJ2-5
CASRRGFSYEQYF TRBV6-5 13 TRBJ2-7
CASAFSPGQLNYGYTF TRBV2 16 TRBJ1-2
CSASGVPRETQYF TRBV20-1 13 TRBJ2-5
CASSTQSTRPDTQYF TRBV7-2 15 TRBJ2-3
CASSTRTRNTGELFF TRBV7-8 15 TRBJ2-2
CASSMGQGAIQPQHF TRBV19 15 TRBJ1-5
CASSPAGAVRAGELFF TRBV5-1 16 TRBJ2-2
CASSGGDEAFF TRBV9 11 TRBJ1-1
CASKTTGGGYTF TRBV2 12 TRBJ1-2
CASSQDAAAGNTIYF TRBV4-2 15 TRBJ1-3
CASRLAGSSYNEQFF TRBV28 15 TRBJ2-1
CASPIPDSLNSPLHF TRBV6-5 15 TRBJ1-6
CASSIMSGPYEQYF TRBV19 14 TRBJ2-7
CASRERRQPNTEAFF TRBV2 15 TRBJ1-1
CASSGDRQGYEQYF TRBV2 14 TRBJ2-7
CASSQDWVGGGEKLFF TRBV4-3 16 TRBJ1-4
CASTRSETQYF TRBV21-1 11 TRBJ2-5